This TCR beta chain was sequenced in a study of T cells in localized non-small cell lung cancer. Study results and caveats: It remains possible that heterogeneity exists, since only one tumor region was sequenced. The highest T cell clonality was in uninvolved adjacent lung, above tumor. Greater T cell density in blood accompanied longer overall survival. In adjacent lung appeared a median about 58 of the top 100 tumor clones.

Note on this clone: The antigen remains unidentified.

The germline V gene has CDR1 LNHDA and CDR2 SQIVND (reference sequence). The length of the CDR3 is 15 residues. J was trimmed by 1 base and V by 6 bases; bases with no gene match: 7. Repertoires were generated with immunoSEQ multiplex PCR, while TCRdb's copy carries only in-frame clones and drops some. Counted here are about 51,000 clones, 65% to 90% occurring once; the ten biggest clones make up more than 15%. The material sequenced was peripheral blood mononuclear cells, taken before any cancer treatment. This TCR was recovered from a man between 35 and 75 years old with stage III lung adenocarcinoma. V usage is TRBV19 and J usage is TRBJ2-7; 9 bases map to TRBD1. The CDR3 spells CASRLQGAESYEQYF. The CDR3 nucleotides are TGTGCCAGTAGATTACAGGGGGCAGAGTCCTACGAGCAGTACTTC.